The 25 T cell receptor beta chains below were found in one sample sequenced in a study of blood T cell repertoires in COVID-19. Assay: immunoSEQ multiplex PCR; the TCRdb copy retains only in-frame clones and omits some. The table has roughly 130,000 clones, more than 65% seen once. The sequenced sample was peripheral blood. The receptors were sampled from a man of 80 years or more with acute or convalescent COVID-19.

The chain couples TRBV19 to TRBJ1-1, with D perhaps matching TRBD1 (5 bases). This CDR3 comprises 19 residues. V lost 8 bases to trimming and J lost 0 bases, with 28 bases between them. CDR1 and CDR2 (germline): LNHDA, SQIVND (reference sequence). CDR3 sequence: CASGRSSSVAGGMNTEAFF. As DNA, the CDR3 is TGTGCCAGTGGGAGATCTAGTAGCGTGGCCGGGGGGATGAACACTGAAGCTTTCTTT.

This sequence joins TRBV5-4 and TRBJ2-2; 8 nucleotides align to TRBD1. The germline V gene has CDR1 SGHNT and CDR2 YYREEE (reference sequence). This CDR3 is 16 amino acids long. With V trimmed by 0 bases and J by 7 bases, 8 bases remained unmatched. CDR3 in amino acids: CASSLASGGLGGELFF. The CDR3 coding sequence is TGTGCCAGCAGCTTGGCCTCAGGGGGCTTGGGCGGGGAGCTGTTTTTT.

The rearrangement links TRBV2 to TRBJ2-5, with 9 nucleotides matching TRBD2. V lost 2 bases and J lost 5; bases outside the gene matches: 3. This CDR3 region has 14 residues. In germline, CDR1 is SNHLY, CDR2 FYNNEI. CDR3 protein: CASSELRGGETQYF. The CDR3 DNA reads as TGTGCCAGCAGTGAATTGCGGGGGGGTGAGACCCAGTACTTC. Looking up the rest from reference TRBV2 and TRBJ2-5 gives the full variable domain: EPEVTQTPSHQVTQMGQEVILRCVPISNHLYFYWYRQILGQKVEFLVSFYNNEISEKSEIFDDQFSVERPDGSNFTLKIRSTKLEDSAMYFCASSELRGGETQYFGPGTRLLVL.

The J gene is TRBJ2-1, the V gene TRBV11-2; D gene unclear. V was cut by 1 base and J by 15 bases, with 19 bases left in between. The CDR3 is made up of 14 amino acids. CDR1 is SGHAT and CDR2 is FQNNGV in the germline V gene. The CDR3 protein is CASSLGSLFNHGFF. The CDR3 coding sequence is TGTGCCAGCAGCTTAGGGTCCCTTTTCAACCACGGGTTCTTC. Variable domain in full (rest from reference TRBV11-2 and TRBJ2-1): EAGVAQSPRYKIIEKRQSVAFWCNPISGHATLYWYQQILGQGPKLLIQFQNNGVVDDSQLPKDRFSAERLKGVDSTLKIQPAKLEDSAVYLCASSLGSLFNHGFFGPGTRLTVL.

J is TRBJ2-1 and V is TRBV4-2, with a possible D match to TRBD1 (5 bases). Germline assignment: CDR1 LGHNA and CDR2 YNFKEQ. There are 14 residues in the CDR3. Trimming cost V 0 bases and J 8 bases, with 11 bases left between them. The CDR3 nucleotides read TGTGCCAGCAGCCAAGAAGGGCAAGGGGATGAGCAGTTCTTC. It encodes CASSQEGQGDEQFF.

The V gene is TRBV2, the J gene TRBJ1-5, with a possible D match to TRBD1 (5 bases). The CDR3 is 13 residues long. CDR1 and CDR2 (germline): SNHLY, FYNNEI. With 6 bases removed from V and 0 bases from J, the gap between germline ends came to 6 bases. CDR3 amino acids: CASRTVSNQPQHF. The CDR3, as DNA: TGTGCCAGCAGGACAGTTAGCAATCAGCCCCAGCATTTT.

The chain combines TRBV2 with TRBJ1-5; no definite D call. Germline lookup yields CDR1 SNHLY and CDR2 FYNNEI. The CDR3 loop spans 12 amino acids. Deletions cut 3 bases from V and 4 bases from J, with 4 bases between. CDR3 nucleotides: TGTGCCAGCAGTGACCCAAATCAGCCCCAGCATTTT. Amino acid sequence: CASSDPNQPQHF. The full variable domain, completed using reference TRBV2 and TRBJ1-5, is EPEVTQTPSHQVTQMGQEVILRCVPISNHLYFYWYRQILGQKVEFLVSFYNNEISEKSEIFDDQFSVERPDGSNFTLKIRSTKLEDSAMYFCASSDPNQPQHFGDGTRLSIL.

V and J are TRBV11-1 and TRBJ2-3, with D tentatively TRBD2 (6 bases). In germline, CDR1 is SGHAT, CDR2 FQDESV (reference sequence). V dropped 4 bases and J dropped 1 base, with 9 bases sitting between them. The CDR3 consists of 14 residues. The CDR3 bases are TGTGCCAGCAGCTCGGGACTCCGCACAGATACGCAGTATTTT. Encoded protein: CASSSGLRTDTQYF.

The chain is built from TRBV28 and TRBJ1-5, with TRBD1 matching over 7 bases. The CDR3 has 15 amino acids. J gave up 2 bases and V 5 bases, and 6 bases lay outside the gene matches. CDR1 is MDHEN and CDR2 is SYDVKM in the germline V gene. The CDR3 DNA reads TGTGCCAGCAGTGTACAGGGGAGACGCAATCAGCCCCAGCATTTT. Its protein is CASSVQGRRNQPQHF.

The V call is TRBV19, the J call TRBJ2-2; possible D gene TRBD2, 7 bases. The CDR3 runs 15 residues. Germline V CDR1 and CDR2: LNHDA, SQIVND (reference sequence). V was pared by 7 bases and J by 4 bases, with 16 bases between. CDR3 sequence reads: CASTGVRGATGELFF. In DNA, the CDR3 is TGTGCCAGTACTGGGGTCCGGGGGGCCACCGGGGAGCTGTTTTTT. Variable domain in full (rest from reference TRBV19 and TRBJ2-2): DGGITQSPKYLFRKEGQNVTLSCEQNLNHDAMYWYRQDPGQGLRLIYYSQIVNDFQKGDIAEGYSVSREKKESFPLTVTSAQKNPTAFYLCASTGVRGATGELFFGEGSRLTVL.

This clone has a single count. The V gene is TRBV18, the J gene TRBJ2-7; the match to TRBD2 covers 7 bases. Unmatched junction bases numbered 6, after V lost 1 base and J lost 6 bases. The V gene's germline CDR1 is KGHSH and CDR2 LQKENI. CDR3 length: 14 residues. In nucleotides, the CDR3 is TGTGCCAGCTCACCACTTGGGGGAGGGTTCGAGCAGTACTTC. Residues: CASSPLGGGFEQYF.

The V and J genes are TRBV27 and TRBJ1-2; TRBD1 might be the D (6 bases). V dropped 5 bases and J dropped 6 bases, with 10 bases sitting between them. The CDR3 length is 12 residues. CDR1 is MNHEY, CDR2 SMNVEV, per germline (reference sequence). CDR3 in DNA: TGTGCCAGCAGTACCACAGGGCATGGCTACACCTTC. Translation gives CASSTTGHGYTF.

The CDR3 protein is CAISEPRTGEQYGYTF. The CDR3 coding sequence is TGTGCCATCAGTGAGCCCCGGACAGGGGAACAGTATGGCTACACCTTC. The V call is TRBV10-3, the J call TRBJ1-2; 9 bases map to TRBD1. Losses at the gene ends were 2 bases for V and 5 bases for J; bases not matched to a gene: 9. Germline V gives CDR1 ENHRY, CDR2 SYGVKD. The CDR3 runs to 16 residues.

The rearrangement joins TRBV3-1 (or the pseudogene TRBV3-2) to TRBJ1-4; possible D gene TRBD1, 5 bases. V lost 5 bases and J 6 bases, leaving 19 bases between the germline ends. There are 16 residues in the CDR3. CDR1 is LGHDT, CDR2 YNNKEL, per germline (reference sequence). DNA of the CDR3: TGTGCCAGCAGCGGCCTGCGGGGACGGAAGGATGAAAAACTGTTTTTT. Protein product: CASSGLRGRKDEKLFF.

V usage is TRBV7-3 and J usage is TRBJ2-1, with 8 bases identical to TRBD1. The germline CDR1 and CDR2 sequences are SGHTA and FQGTGA. Trimming cost V 5 bases and J 7 bases; bases outside gene matches: 7. The CDR3 has 14 amino acids. The CDR3 protein is CASSPGQVYNEQFF. CDR3 in DNA: TGTGCCAGCAGCCCGGGACAGGTCTATAATGAGCAGTTCTTC. The full variable domain, rest sourced from reference TRBV7-3 and TRBJ2-1, is GAGVSQTPSNKVTEKGKYVELRCDPISGHTALYWYRQSLGQGPEFLIYFQGTGAADDSGLPNDRFFAVRPEGSVSTLKIQRTERGDSAVYLCASSPGQVYNEQFFGPGTRLTVL.

The chain is built from TRBV24-1 and TRBJ1-1; D remains unclear. Trimming removed 5 bases at V and 5 bases at J, with 11 bases between. The germline V gene encodes CDR1 KGHDR and CDR2 SFDVKD. The CDR3 is made up of 13 amino acids. CDR3 in amino acids: CATSGGAITEAFF. CDR3 sequence (DNA): TGTGCCACCAGTGGAGGTGCTATTACTGAAGCTTTCTTT.

The rearrangement joins TRBV9 to TRBJ2-1; D uncertain. Germline CDR1 reads SGDLS; CDR2 reads YYNGEE. V was cut by 4 bases and J by 6 bases, with 17 bases left in between. This CDR3 is 15 amino acids long. CDR3 amino acids: CASSPPVLSVNEQFF. Written as DNA, the CDR3 is TGTGCCAGCAGCCCCCCCGTCCTCTCGGTCAATGAGCAGTTCTTC.

The V gene is TRBV6-5, the J gene TRBJ2-2, with D perhaps matching TRBD2 (5 bases). The CDR3 covers 13 residues. V lost 6 bases and J 5 bases, leaving 10 bases between the germline ends. The germline V gene has CDR1 MNHEY and CDR2 SVGAGI. The CDR3 coding sequence is TGTGCCAGCAGCCGGACTCGTACCGGGGAGCTGTTTTTT. This codes for CASSRTRTGELFF.

This rearrangement joins TRBV7-9 to TRBJ2-7; TRBD1 might be the D (6 bases). Germline V gives CDR1 SEHNR, CDR2 FQNEAQ (reference sequence). The V end lost 6 bases, the J end lost 1 base, and 10 bases lay between the germline ends. This CDR3 region has 13 residues. CDR3 region: CASSSDRSYEQYF. Written as DNA, the CDR3 is TGTGCCAGCAGTTCGGACAGATCCTACGAGCAGTACTTC.

The chain uses TRBV27 and TRBJ1-1; TRBD1 is a possible D gene (5 bases). This CDR3 comprises 16 residues. V was shortened by 2 bases and J by 4 bases, with 17 bases between the two germline ends. Germline V lookup: CDR1 MNHEY, CDR2 SMNVEV (reference sequence). The CDR3: CASSLGGWGNGTEAFF. In DNA, the CDR3 is TGTGCCAGCAGTTTAGGGGGGTGGGGTAATGGCACTGAAGCTTTCTTT.

The chain has TRBV27 and TRBJ1-2, with 8 bases that match TRBD1. V was clipped by 9 bases and J by 2 bases; unmatched bases: 2. The CDR3 has 12 amino acids. Germline loops: CDR1 MNHEY, CDR2 SMNVEV (reference sequence). Written as DNA, the CDR3 is TGTGCCAGTTCAGGGGGCAACTATGGCTACACCTTC. The encoded protein is CASSGGNYGYTF.

This chain connects TRBV4-3 to TRBJ2-3, with a possible D match to TRBD2 (6 bases). The ends were cut back, 4 bases at V and 1 base at J, with 12 bases in the middle. CDR1 is LGHNA and CDR2 is YSLEER in the germline V gene. This CDR3 comprises 15 residues. DNA of the CDR3: TGCGCCAGCAGCCGATCGGGGGTCCGCACAGATACGCAGTATTTT. It translates to CASSRSGVRTDTQYF.

The chain uses TRBV14 and TRBJ2-5; TRBD2 matches at 7 bases. V was pared by 3 bases and J by 2 bases, with 3 bases of the junction left unmatched. Germline V gene lookup returns CDR1 SGHDN and CDR2 FVKESK. This CDR3 is 14 amino acids long. The CDR3 DNA reads as TGTGCCAGCAGCCACACTAGCGTACAAGAGACCCAGTACTTC. Protein sequence: CASSHTSVQETQYF.

The chain is built from TRBV4-3 and TRBJ1-6; 7 nucleotides agree with TRBD1. Germline V gives CDR1 LGHNA, CDR2 YSLEER. V shed 5 bases and J 8 bases; nucleotides not matched to a gene: 3. The CDR3 is 13 amino acids. CDR3 sequence reads: CASSRDSYSPLHF. The CDR3 nucleotides read TGCGCCAGCAGCAGGGACAGTTATTCACCCCTCCACTTT.

The chain recombines TRBV5-6 with TRBJ2-1; 7 bases match TRBD1. Trimming removed 0 bases from V and 5 bases from J; junction bases left unmatched: 8. Germline values: CDR1 SGHDT, CDR2 YYEEEE. The CDR3 covers 16 residues. The CDR3, as DNA: TGTGCCAGCAGCTTGGTCCGGGACAGACCCAACAATGAGCAGTTCTTC. This gives the protein CASSLVRDRPNNEQFF.